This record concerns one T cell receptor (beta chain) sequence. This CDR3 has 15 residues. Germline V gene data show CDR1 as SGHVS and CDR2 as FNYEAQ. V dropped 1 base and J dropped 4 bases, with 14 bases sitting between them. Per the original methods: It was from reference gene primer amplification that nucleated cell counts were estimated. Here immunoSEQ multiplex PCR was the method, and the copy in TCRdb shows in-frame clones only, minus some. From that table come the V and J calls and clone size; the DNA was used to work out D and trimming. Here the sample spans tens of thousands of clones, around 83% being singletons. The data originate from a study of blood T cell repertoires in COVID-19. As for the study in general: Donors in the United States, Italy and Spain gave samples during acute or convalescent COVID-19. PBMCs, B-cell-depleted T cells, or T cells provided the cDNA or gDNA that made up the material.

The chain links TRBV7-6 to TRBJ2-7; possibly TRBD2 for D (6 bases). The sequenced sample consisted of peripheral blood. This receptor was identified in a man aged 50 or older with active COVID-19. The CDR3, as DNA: TGTGCCAGCAGCTTAGGAGGCGGGGAAAGGTACGAGCAGTACTTC. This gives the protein CASSLGGGERYEQYF.